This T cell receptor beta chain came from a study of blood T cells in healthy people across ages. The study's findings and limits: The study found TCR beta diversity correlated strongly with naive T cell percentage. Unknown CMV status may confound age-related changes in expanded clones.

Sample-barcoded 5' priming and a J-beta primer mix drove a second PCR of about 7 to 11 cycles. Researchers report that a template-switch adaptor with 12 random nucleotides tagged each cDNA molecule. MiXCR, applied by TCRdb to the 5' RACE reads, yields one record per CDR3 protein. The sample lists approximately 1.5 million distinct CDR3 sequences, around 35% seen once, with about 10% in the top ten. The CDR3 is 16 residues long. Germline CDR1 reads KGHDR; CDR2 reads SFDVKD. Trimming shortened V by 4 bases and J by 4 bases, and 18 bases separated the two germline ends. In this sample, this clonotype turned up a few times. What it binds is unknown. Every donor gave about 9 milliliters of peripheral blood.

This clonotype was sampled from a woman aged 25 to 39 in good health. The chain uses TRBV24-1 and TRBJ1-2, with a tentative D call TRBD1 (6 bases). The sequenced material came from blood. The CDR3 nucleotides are TGTGCCACCAGTGACAATCAACAGGGTAACGGCTATGGCTACACCTTC. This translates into CATSDNQQGNGYGYTF.